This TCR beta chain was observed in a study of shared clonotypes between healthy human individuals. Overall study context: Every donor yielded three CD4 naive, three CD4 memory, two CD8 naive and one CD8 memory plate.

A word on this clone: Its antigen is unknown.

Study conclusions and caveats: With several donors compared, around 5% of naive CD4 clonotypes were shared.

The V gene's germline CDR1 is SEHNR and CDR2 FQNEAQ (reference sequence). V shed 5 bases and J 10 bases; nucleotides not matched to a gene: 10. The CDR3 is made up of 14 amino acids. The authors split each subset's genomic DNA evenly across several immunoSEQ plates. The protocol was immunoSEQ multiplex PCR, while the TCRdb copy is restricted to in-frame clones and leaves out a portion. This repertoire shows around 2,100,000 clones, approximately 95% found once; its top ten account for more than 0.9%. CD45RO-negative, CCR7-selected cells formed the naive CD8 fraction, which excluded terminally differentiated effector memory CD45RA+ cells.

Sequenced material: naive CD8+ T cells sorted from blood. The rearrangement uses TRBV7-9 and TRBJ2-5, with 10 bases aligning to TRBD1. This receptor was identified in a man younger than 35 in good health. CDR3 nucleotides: TGTGCCAGCAGCACCCCCGGGACAGGGGTGGGCCAGTACTTC. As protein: CASSTPGTGVGQYF.